This paragraph covers one T cell receptor beta chain sequence. CDR1 and CDR2 (germline): SGHAT, FQNNGV. The length of the CDR3 is 16 residues. With 5 bases clipped from V and 11 bases from J, the junction kept 17 bases outside the gene matches. The data derive from a study of OX40 agonist ivuxolimab in advanced cancers. Study background: Dose-escalation cases comprised hepatocellular carcinoma, melanoma, renal cell or head and neck cancer.

Clones were sequenced by immunoSEQ multiplex PCR, and TCRdb holds only the in-frame ones, with some missing. Of tens of thousands of clones in the sample, approximately 87% were seen once. Sequenced material: CD4+ or CD8+ T cells sorted from blood, taken in a trial of the OX40 agonist ivuxolimab. This receptor was taken from an adult with an advanced solid tumor such as melanoma, head and neck, liver or kidney cancer. V gene TRBV11-2 combines with J gene TRBJ2-1; 8 nucleotides match TRBD2. The CDR3 bases are TGTGCCAGCAGCCAGGGGACTAGTTCGTTTGGGGGAAAGCAGTTCTTC. Residues: CASSQGTSSFGGKQFF. The whole variable domain, filled in from reference TRBV11-2 and TRBJ2-1, reads EAGVAQSPRYKIIEKRQSVAFWCNPISGHATLYWYQQILGQGPKLLIQFQNNGVVDDSQLPKDRFSAERLKGVDSTLKIQPAKLEDSAVYLCASSQGTSSFGGKQFFGPGTRLTVL.